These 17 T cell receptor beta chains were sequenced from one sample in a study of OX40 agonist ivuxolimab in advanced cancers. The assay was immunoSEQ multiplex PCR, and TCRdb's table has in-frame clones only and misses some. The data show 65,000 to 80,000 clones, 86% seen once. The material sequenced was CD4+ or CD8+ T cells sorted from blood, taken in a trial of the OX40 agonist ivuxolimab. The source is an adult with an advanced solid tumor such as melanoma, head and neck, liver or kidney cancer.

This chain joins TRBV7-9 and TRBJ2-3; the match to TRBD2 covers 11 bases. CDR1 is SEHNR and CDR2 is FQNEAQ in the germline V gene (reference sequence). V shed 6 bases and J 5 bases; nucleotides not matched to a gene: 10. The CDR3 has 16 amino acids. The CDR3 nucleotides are TGTGCCAGCAGTCTCAAACTAGCGGGAGATGGAGATACGCAGTATTTT. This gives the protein CASSLKLAGDGDTQYF.

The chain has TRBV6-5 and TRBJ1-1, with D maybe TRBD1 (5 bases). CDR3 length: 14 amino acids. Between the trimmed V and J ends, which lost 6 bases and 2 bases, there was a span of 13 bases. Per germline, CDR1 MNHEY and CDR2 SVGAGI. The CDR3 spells CASRDLQGNTEAFF. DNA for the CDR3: TGTGCCAGCAGGGACCTTCAGGGAAACACTGAAGCTTTCTTT.

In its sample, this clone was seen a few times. CDR3 nucleotides: TGTGCCAGCAGTAAGGGACAGACAAGAACTAATGAAAAACTGTTTTTT. It is translated as CASSKGQTRTNEKLFF. The gene calls are TRBV2 and TRBJ1-4, with 7 positions matching TRBD1. CDR3 length: 16 amino acids. Germline V CDR1 and CDR2: SNHLY, FYNNEI. The V gene end was trimmed by 5 bases and the J gene end by 1 base; junction bases not matched to a gene: 7. Together with reference TRBV2 and TRBJ1-4, the CDR3 gives the full variable domain: EPEVTQTPSHQVTQMGQEVILRCVPISNHLYFYWYRQILGQKVEFLVSFYNNEISEKSEIFDDQFSVERPDGSNFTLKIRSTKLEDSAMYFCASSKGQTRTNEKLFFGSGTQLSVL.

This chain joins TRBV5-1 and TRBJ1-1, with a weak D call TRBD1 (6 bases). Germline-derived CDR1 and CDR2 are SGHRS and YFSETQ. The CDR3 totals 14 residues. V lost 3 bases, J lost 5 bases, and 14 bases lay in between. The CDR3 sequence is CASSSKGENTEAFF. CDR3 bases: TGCGCCAGCAGCTCTAAGGGGGAAAATACTGAAGCTTTCTTT.

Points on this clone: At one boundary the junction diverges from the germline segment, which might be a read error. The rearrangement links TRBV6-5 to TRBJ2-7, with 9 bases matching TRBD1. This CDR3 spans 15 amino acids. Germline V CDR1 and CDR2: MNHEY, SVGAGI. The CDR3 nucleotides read TGTGCCGGCAGTTACACGGGACAGGGCGCCTACGAGCAGTACTTC. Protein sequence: CAGSYTGQGAYEQYF.

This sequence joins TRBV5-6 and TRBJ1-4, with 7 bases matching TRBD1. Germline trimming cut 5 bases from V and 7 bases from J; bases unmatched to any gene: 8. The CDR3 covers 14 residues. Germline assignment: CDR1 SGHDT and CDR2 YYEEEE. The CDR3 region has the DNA TGTGCCAGCAGACAGGGCGGGACAGCTGAAAAACTGTTTTTT. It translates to CASRQGGTAEKLFF.

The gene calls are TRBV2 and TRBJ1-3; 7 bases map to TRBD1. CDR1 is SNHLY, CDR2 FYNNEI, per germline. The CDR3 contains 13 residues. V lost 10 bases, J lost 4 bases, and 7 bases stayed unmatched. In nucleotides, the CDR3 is TGTGCCACAACCGCAGGGGGGGGAAACACCATATATTTT. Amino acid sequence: CATTAGGGNTIYF.

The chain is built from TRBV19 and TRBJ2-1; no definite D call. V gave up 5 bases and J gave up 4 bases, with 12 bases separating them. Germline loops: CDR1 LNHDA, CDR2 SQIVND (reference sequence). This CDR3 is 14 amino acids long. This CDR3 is CASSSSYIYNEQFF. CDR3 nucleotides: TGTGCCAGTAGTTCTTCATACATATACAATGAGCAGTTCTTC.

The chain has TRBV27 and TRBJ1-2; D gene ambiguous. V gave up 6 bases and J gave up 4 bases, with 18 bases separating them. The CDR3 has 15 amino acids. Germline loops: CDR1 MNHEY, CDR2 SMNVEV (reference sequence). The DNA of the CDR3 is TGTGCCAGCAGCCGAACCGGGCGATCGGGCTATGGCTACACCTTC. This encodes CASSRTGRSGYGYTF.

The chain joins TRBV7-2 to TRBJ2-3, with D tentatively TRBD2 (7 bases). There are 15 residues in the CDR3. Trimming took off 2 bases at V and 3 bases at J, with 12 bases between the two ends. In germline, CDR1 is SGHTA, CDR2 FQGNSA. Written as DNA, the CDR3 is TGTGCCAGCAGCTTATTTGCGGGGGCGACAGATACGCAGTATTTT. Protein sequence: CASSLFAGATDTQYF.

The CDR3 sequence: CASRQGLGNQPQHF. CDR3 coding DNA: TGTGCCAGTCGACAGGGGCTGGGGAATCAGCCCCAGCATTTT. This rearrangement joins TRBV6-6 to TRBJ1-5, with TRBD1 identical over 8 bases. V lost 9 bases and J lost 4; bases outside the gene matches: 8. CDR3 size: 14 residues. Germline V gene data show CDR1 as MNHNY and CDR2 as SVGAGI (reference sequence).

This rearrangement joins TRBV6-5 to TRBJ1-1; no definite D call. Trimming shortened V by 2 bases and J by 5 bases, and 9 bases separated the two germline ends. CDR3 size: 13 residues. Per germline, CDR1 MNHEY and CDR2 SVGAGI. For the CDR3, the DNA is TGTGCCAGCAGTTACGGGGTGCGAACTGAAGCTTTCTTT. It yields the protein CASSYGVRTEAFF.

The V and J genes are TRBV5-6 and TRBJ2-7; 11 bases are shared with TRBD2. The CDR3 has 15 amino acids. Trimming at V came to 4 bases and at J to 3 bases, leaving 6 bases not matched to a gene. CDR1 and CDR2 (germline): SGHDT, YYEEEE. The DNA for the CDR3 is TGTGCCAGCAGCCTATTTAGCGGGGGGGACTACGAGCAGTACTTC. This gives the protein CASSLFSGGDYEQYF.

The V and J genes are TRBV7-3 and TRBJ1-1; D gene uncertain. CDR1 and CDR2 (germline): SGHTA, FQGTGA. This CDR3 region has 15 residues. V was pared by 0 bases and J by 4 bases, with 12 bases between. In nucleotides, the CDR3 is TGTGCCAGCAGCTTAACAAGCGGAGGGAGCACTGAAGCTTTCTTT. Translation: CASSLTSGGSTEAFF.

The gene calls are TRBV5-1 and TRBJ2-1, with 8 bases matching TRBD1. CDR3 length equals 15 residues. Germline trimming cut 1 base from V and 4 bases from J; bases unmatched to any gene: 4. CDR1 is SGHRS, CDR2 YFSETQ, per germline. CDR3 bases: TGCGCCAGCAGCTTGAGGGACAGGACATACAATGAGCAGTTCTTC. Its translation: CASSLRDRTYNEQFF.

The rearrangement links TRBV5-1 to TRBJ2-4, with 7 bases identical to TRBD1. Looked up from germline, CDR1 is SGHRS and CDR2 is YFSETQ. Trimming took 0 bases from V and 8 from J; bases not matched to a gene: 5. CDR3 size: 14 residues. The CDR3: CASSLGDRVDIQYF. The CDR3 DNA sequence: TGCGCCAGCAGCTTGGGAGACAGGGTTGACATTCAGTACTTC.

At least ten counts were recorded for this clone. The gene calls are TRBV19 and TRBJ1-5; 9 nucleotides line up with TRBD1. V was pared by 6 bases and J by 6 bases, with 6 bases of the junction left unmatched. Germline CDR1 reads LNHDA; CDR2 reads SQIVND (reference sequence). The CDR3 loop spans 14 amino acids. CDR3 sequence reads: CASSQRTGVQPQHF. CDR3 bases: TGTGCCAGTAGCCAGAGGACAGGGGTTCAGCCCCAGCATTTT.